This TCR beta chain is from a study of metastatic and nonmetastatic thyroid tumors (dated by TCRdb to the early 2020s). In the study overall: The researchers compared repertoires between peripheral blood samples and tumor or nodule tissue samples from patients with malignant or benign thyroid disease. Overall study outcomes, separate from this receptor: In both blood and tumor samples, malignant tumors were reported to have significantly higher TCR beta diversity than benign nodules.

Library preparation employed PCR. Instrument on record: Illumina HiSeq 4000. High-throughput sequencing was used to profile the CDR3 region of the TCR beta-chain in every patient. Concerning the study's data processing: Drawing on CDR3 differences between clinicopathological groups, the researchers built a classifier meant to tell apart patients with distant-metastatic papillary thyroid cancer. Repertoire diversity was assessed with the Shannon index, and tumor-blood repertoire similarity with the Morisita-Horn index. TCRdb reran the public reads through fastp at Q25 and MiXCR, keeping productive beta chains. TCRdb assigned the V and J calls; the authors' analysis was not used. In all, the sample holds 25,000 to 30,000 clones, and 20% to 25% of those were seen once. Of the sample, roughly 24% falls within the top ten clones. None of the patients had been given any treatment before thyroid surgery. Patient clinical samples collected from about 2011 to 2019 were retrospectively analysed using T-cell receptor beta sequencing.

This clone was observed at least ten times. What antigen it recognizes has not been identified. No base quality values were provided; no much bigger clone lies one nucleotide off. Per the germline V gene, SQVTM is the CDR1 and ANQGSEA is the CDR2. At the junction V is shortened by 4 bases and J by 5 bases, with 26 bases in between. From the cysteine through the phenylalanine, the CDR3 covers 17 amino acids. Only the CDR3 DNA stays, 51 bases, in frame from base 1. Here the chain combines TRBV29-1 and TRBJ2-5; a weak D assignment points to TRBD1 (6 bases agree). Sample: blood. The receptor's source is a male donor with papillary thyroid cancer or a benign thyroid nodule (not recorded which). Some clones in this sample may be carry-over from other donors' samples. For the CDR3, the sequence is CSVVSPGQNTPRETQYF. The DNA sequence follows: TGCAGCGTTGTCTCCCCTGGACAGAACACACCCAGGGAGACCCAGTACTTC.